Listed below are T cell receptor beta chains from one sample, sequenced in a study of cytomegalovirus exposure and HLA in healthy donors. Some clones are missing from TCRdb's copy, which holds only in-frame ones; the method was immunoSEQ multiplex PCR. The profile shows some 120,000 clones, around 74% of them singletons. Sequencing was done on a sample of PBMCs. The receptor source for this set is a man aged 25 to 40 in good health and CMV-seropositive. The CDR3 runs from the conserved cysteine through the conserved F or W. The order of the fields is J gene, D gene, V gene, clone size, CDR3 protein, CDR3 DNA. The D gene is left open where the match is weak. Where a row states a size, it is once, few, many or the class of an expanded clone; other rows omit it.

j_call: TRBJ2-6
d_call: NA
v_call: TRBV9
clone_size: NA
cdr3_aa: CASSVDSRGANVLTF
cdr3_nt: TGTGCCAGCAGCGTAGATTCGAGGGGGGCCAACGTCCTGACTTTC

j_call: TRBJ1-2
d_call: NA
v_call: TRBV4-3
clone_size: NA
cdr3_aa: CASSHEQWYGYTF
cdr3_nt: TGCGCCAGCAGCCATGAACAGTGGTATGGCTACACCTTC

j_call: TRBJ1-1
d_call: TRBD1
v_call: TRBV7-2
clone_size: NA
cdr3_aa: CASSLRGGRTEAFF
cdr3_nt: TGTGCCAGCAGCCTCAGAGGGGGCCGAACTGAAGCTTTCTTT

j_call: TRBJ2-4
d_call: TRBD2
v_call: TRBV28
clone_size: NA
cdr3_aa: CASSTTSGGQNIQYF
cdr3_nt: TGTGCCAGCAGTACAACCTCGGGGGGTCAAAACATTCAGTACTTC

j_call: TRBJ2-1
d_call: TRBD1
v_call: TRBV10-2
clone_size: NA
cdr3_aa: CASSNIDGTGDLNEQFF
cdr3_nt: TGCGCCAGCAGTAATATAGACGGGACAGGGGATCTTAATGAGCAGTTCTTC

j_call: TRBJ1-1
d_call: NA
v_call: TRBV6-5
clone_size: NA
cdr3_aa: CASSLSTAQNTEAFF
cdr3_nt: TGTGCCAGCAGTTTATCGACAGCTCAGAACACTGAAGCTTTCTTT

j_call: TRBJ2-5
d_call: TRBD2
v_call: TRBV10-3
clone_size: once
cdr3_aa: CAISGGASGGRETQYF
cdr3_nt: TGTGCCATCAGTGGTGGGGCTAGCGGGGGGCGGGAGACCCAGTACTTC

j_call: TRBJ1-6
d_call: NA
v_call: TRBV4-2
clone_size: NA
cdr3_aa: CASSQVQPNSPLHF
cdr3_nt: TGTGCCAGCAGCCAAGTACAGCCTAATTCACCCCTCCACTTT

j_call: TRBJ2-2
d_call: TRBD1
v_call: TRBV19
clone_size: NA
cdr3_aa: CASSPGQATGELFF
cdr3_nt: TGTGCCAGTAGTCCAGGACAGGCCACCGGGGAGCTGTTTTTT

j_call: TRBJ2-7
d_call: NA
v_call: TRBV7-6
clone_size: few
cdr3_aa: CASSLFVDSLGEQYF
cdr3_nt: TGTGCCAGCAGCTTATTCGTTGACAGTCTGGGCGAGCAGTACTTC

j_call: TRBJ2-7
d_call: TRBD2
v_call: TRBV9
clone_size: NA
cdr3_aa: CASSVAVGGLADVEQYF
cdr3_nt: TGTGCCAGCAGCGTAGCCGTCGGGGGACTAGCGGATGTCGAGCAGTACTTC

j_call: TRBJ2-7
d_call: NA
v_call: TRBV27
clone_size: NA
cdr3_aa: CASSLDSTPGEQYF
cdr3_nt: TGTGCCAGCAGTCTTGACTCCACCCCGGGCGAGCAGTACTTC

j_call: TRBJ2-5
d_call: NA
v_call: TRBV5-4
clone_size: NA
cdr3_aa: CASSTESPWETQYF
cdr3_nt: TGTGCCAGCAGTACGGAGAGCCCCTGGGAGACCCAGTACTTC

j_call: TRBJ2-1
d_call: TRBD1
v_call: TRBV7-2
clone_size: once
cdr3_aa: CASSLNGDSLYNEQFF
cdr3_nt: TGTGCCAGCAGCTTAAATGGGGACAGCCTTTACAATGAGCAGTTCTTC

j_call: TRBJ2-1
d_call: TRBD1
v_call: TRBV7-9
clone_size: NA
cdr3_aa: CASSRTDRDINEQFF
cdr3_nt: TGTGCCAGCAGCCGAACGGACAGGGATATCAATGAGCAGTTCTTC

j_call: TRBJ2-1
d_call: NA
v_call: TRBV30
clone_size: few
cdr3_aa: CAWDLGGAINEQFF
cdr3_nt: TGTGCCTGGGACCTTGGGGGGGCGATCAATGAGCAGTTCTTC

j_call: TRBJ1-2
d_call: NA
v_call: TRBV11-2
clone_size: NA
cdr3_aa: CASSLVGRGVRQRGYTF
cdr3_nt: TGTGCCAGCAGCTTAGTGGGGAGGGGGGTCAGGCAACGGGGCTACACCTTC

j_call: TRBJ2-6
d_call: NA
v_call: TRBV6-5
clone_size: NA
cdr3_aa: CASSEMYGANVLTF
cdr3_nt: TGTGCCAGCAGTGAGATGTATGGGGCCAACGTCCTGACTTTC

j_call: TRBJ2-3
d_call: TRBD1
v_call: TRBV5-1
clone_size: few
cdr3_aa: CASSILGDRSTDTQYF
cdr3_nt: TGCGCCAGCAGCATCCTTGGGGACAGGAGCACAGATACGCAGTATTTT

j_call: TRBJ2-2
d_call: NA
v_call: TRBV30
clone_size: NA
cdr3_aa: CAWTPRTGELFF
cdr3_nt: TGTGCCTGGACCCCCCGCACCGGGGAGCTGTTTTTT

j_call: TRBJ2-7
d_call: TRBD1
v_call: TRBV28
clone_size: once
cdr3_aa: CASSGDRDNYEQYF
cdr3_nt: TGTGCCAGCAGTGGGGACAGGGACAACTACGAGCAGTACTTC

j_call: TRBJ1-2
d_call: NA
v_call: TRBV27
clone_size: NA
cdr3_aa: CASSLSAVANYGYTF
cdr3_nt: TGTGCCAGCAGTTTATCGGCGGTAGCTAACTATGGCTACACCTTC

j_call: TRBJ1-2
d_call: NA
v_call: TRBV4-3
clone_size: NA
cdr3_aa: CASSQGPGFAYGYTF
cdr3_nt: TGCGCCAGCAGCCAAGGTCCGGGGTTTGCCTATGGCTACACCTTC

j_call: TRBJ2-1
d_call: TRBD1
v_call: TRBV6-1
clone_size: NA
cdr3_aa: CASSATGGLDEQFF
cdr3_nt: TGTGCCAGCAGTGCGACAGGGGGCCTGGATGAGCAGTTCTTC

j_call: TRBJ2-2
d_call: TRBD1
v_call: TRBV28
clone_size: NA
cdr3_aa: CASSQTGGTGGFAGELFF
cdr3_nt: TGTGCCAGCAGTCAAACTGGAGGGACAGGGGGCTTCGCCGGGGAGCTGTTTTTT

j_call: TRBJ2-7
d_call: TRBD1
v_call: TRBV5-4
clone_size: NA
cdr3_aa: CASSLAATGADYEQYF
cdr3_nt: TGTGCCAGCAGCCTGGCCGCGACAGGGGCCGACTACGAGCAGTACTTC

j_call: TRBJ2-3
d_call: TRBD2
v_call: TRBV2
clone_size: NA
cdr3_aa: CASSDVRGRGGITDTQYF
cdr3_nt: TGTGCCAGCAGTGACGTTAGAGGGCGGGGGGGCATCACAGATACGCAGTATTTT